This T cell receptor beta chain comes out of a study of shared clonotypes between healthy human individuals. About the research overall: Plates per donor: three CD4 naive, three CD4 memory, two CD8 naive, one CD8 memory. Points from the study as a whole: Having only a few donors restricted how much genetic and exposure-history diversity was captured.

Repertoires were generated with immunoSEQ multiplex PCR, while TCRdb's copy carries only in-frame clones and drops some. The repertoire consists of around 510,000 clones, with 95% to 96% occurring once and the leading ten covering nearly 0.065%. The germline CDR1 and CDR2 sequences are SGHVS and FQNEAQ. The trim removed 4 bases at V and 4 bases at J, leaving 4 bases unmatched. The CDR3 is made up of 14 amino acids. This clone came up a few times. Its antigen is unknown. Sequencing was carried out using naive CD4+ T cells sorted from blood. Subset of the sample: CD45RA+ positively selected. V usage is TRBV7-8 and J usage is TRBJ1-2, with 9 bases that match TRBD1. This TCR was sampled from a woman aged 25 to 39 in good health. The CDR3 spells CASSSTQGAYGYTF. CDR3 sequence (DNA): TGTGCCAGCAGCTCAACACAGGGGGCCTATGGCTACACCTTC.